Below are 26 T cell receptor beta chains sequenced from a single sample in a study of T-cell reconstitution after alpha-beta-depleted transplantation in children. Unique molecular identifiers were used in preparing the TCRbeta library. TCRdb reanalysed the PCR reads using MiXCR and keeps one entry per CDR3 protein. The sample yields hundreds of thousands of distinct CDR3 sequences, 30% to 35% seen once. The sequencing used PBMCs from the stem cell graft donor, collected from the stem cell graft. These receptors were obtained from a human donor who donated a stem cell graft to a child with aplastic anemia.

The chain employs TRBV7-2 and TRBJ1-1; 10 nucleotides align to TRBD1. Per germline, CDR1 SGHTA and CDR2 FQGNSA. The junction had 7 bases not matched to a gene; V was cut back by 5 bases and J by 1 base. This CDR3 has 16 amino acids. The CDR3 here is CASSLRWDRGNTEAFF. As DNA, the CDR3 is TGTGCCAGCAGCCTGAGATGGGACAGGGGGAACACTGAAGCTTTCTTT.

The CDR3 loop reads CASSLSLKDGYTF. The CDR3 DNA follows: TGTGCCAGCAGCTTGAGCCTAAAGGATGGCTACACCTTC. The rearrangement joins TRBV5-5 to TRBJ1-2; no clear D. CDR3 length: 13 amino acids. Per germline, CDR1 SGHKS and CDR2 YYEKEE (reference sequence). V gave up 1 base and J gave up 6 bases, with 10 bases separating them.

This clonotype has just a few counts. The CDR3 DNA reads TGTGCCAGTAGTATTCCTAGGGTGAACACTGAAGCTTTCTTT. Translated: CASSIPRVNTEAFF. The chain carries TRBV19 and TRBJ1-1; D unresolved. Germline V gene lookup returns CDR1 LNHDA and CDR2 SQIVND (reference sequence). The CDR3 spans 14 residues. V lost 3 bases to trimming and J lost 0 bases, with 8 bases between them. Full variable domain (rest looked up from reference TRBV19 and TRBJ1-1): DGGITQSPKYLFRKEGQNVTLSCEQNLNHDAMYWYRQDPGQGLRLIYYSQIVNDFQKGDIAEGYSVSREKKESFPLTVTSAQKNPTAFYLCASSIPRVNTEAFFGQGTRLTVV.

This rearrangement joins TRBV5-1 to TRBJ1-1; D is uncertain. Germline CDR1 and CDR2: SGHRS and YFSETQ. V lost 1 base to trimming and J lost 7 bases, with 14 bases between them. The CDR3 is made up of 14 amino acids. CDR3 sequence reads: CASSLRSQKGEAFF. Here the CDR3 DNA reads TGCGCCAGCAGCTTGCGTTCCCAGAAGGGTGAAGCTTTCTTT.

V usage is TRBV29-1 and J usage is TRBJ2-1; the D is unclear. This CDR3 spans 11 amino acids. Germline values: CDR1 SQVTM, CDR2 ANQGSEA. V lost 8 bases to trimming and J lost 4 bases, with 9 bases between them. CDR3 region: CSCPKYNEQFF. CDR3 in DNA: TGCAGCTGCCCAAAGTACAATGAGCAGTTCTTC.

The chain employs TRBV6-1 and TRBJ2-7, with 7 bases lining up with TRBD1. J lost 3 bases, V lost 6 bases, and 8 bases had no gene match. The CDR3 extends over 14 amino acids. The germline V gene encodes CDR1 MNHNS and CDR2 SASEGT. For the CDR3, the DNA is TGTGCCAGCAGCCCGACCGGGACAGACTACGAGCAGTACTTC. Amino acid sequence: CASSPTGTDYEQYF.

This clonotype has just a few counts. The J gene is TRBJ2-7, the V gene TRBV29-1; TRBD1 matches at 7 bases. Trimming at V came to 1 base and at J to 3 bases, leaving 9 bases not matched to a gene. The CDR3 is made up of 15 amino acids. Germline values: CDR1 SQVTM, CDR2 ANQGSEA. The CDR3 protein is CSVEVEGAGNYEQYV. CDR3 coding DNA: TGCAGCGTTGAAGTAGAGGGGGCTGGGAACTACGAGCAGTACGTC.

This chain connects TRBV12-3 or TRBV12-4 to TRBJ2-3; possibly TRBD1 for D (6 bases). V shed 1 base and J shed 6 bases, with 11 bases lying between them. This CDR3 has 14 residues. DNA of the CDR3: TGTGCCAGCAGTTTAGTTGGGGGCGGGGATACGCAGTATTTT. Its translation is CASSLVGGGDTQYF.

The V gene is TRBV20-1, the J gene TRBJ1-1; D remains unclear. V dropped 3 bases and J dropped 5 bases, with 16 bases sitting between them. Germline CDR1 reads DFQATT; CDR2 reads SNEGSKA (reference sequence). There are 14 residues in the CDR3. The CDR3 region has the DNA TGCAGTGCTAGCGGGTCAGGCGGTGGTACTGAAGCTTTCTTT. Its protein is CSASGSGGGTEAFF.

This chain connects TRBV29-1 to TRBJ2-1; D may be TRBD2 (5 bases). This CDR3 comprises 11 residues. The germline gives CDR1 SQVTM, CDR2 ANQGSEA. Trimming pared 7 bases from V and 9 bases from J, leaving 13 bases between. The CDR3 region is CSARPAGEQFF. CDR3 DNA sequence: TGCAGCGCCCGACCCGCGGGTGAGCAGTTCTTC.

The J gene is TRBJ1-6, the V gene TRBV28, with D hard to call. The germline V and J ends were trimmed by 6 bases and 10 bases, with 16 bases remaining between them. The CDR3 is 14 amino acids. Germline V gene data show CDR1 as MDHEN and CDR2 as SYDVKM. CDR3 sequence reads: CASSRDGVKSPLHF. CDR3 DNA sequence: TGTGCCAGCAGCCGCGACGGGGTTAAGTCACCCCTCCACTTT. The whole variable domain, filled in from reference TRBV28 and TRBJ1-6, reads DVKVTQSSRYLVKRTGEKVFLECVQDMDHENMFWYRQDPGLGLRLIYFSYDVKMKEKGDIPEGYSVSREKKERFSLILESASTNQTSMYLCASSRDGVKSPLHFGNGTRLTVT.

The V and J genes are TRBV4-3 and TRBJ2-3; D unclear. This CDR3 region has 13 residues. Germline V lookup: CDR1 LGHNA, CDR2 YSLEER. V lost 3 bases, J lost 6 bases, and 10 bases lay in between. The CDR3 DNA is TGCGCCAGCAGCCACTCGACTTGGGATACGCAGTATTTT. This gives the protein CASSHSTWDTQYF.

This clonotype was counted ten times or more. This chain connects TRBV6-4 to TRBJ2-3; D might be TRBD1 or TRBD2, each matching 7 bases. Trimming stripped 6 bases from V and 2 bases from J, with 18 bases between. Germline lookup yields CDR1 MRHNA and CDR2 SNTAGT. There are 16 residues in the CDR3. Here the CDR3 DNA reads TGTGCCAGCAGCCGGGGGGCAGGGGGAACCACAGATACGCAGTATTTT. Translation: CASSRGAGGTTDTQYF.

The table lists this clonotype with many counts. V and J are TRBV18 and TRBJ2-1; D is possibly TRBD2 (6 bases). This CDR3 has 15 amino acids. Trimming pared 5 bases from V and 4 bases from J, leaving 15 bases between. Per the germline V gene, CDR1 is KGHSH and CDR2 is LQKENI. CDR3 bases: TGTGCCAGCTCAACCATTAGCGGAGCGTACAATGAGCAGTTCTTC. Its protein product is CASSTISGAYNEQFF. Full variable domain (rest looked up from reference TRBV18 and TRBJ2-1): NAGVMQNPRHLVRRRGQEARLRCSPMKGHSHVYWYRQLPEEGLKFMVYLQKENIIDESGMPKERFSAEFPKEGPSILRIQQVVRGDSAAYFCASSTISGAYNEQFFGPGTRLTVL.

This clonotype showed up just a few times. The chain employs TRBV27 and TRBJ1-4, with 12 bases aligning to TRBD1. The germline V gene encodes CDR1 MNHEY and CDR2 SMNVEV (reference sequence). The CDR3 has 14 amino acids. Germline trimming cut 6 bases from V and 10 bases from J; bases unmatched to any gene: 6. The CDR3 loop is CASRAGQGAGKLFF. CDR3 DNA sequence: TGTGCCAGCAGAGCGGGACAGGGGGCGGGAAAACTGTTTTTT.

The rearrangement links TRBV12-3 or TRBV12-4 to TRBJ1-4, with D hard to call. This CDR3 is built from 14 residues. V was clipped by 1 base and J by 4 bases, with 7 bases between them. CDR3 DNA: TGTGCCAGCAGTTTAGTTCACGATAATGAAAAACTGTTTTTT. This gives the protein CASSLVHDNEKLFF.

The DNA of the CDR3 is TGTGCCAGCAGTGAAGGACTAGCGGATAACTACAATGAGCAGTTCTTC. Its protein is CASSEGLADNYNEQFF. V gene TRBV6-1 combines with J gene TRBJ2-1; TRBD2 aligns across 9 bases. This CDR3 region has 16 residues. Germline V gene lookup returns CDR1 MNHNS and CDR2 SASEGT. Losses at the gene ends were 1 base for V and 3 bases for J; bases not matched to a gene: 4.

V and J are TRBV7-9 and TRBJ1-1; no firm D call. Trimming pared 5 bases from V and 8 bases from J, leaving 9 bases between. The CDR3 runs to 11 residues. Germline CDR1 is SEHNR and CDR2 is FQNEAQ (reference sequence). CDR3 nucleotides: TGTGCCAGCAGCCTGGCCGTAGAAGCTTTCTTT. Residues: CASSLAVEAFF.

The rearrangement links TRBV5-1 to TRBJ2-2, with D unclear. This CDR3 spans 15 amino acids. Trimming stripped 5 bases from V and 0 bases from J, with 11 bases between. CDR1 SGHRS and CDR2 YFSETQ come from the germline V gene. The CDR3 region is CASRPAPPNTGELFF. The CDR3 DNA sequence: TGCGCCAGCAGACCAGCGCCGCCGAACACCGGGGAGCTGTTTTTT. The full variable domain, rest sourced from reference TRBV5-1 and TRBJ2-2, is KAGVTQTPRYLIKTRGQQVTLSCSPISGHRSVSWYQQTPGQGLQFLFEYFSETQRNKGNFPGRFSGRQFSNSRSEMNVSTLELGDSALYLCASRPAPPNTGELFFGEGSRLTVL.

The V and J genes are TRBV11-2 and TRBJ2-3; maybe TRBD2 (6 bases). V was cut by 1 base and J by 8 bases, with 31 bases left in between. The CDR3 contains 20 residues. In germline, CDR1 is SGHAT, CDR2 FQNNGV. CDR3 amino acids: CASSLVGIGALGGGMGTQYF. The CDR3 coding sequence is TGTGCCAGCAGCTTAGTGGGCATAGGAGCTTTAGGAGGAGGGATGGGTACGCAGTATTTT.

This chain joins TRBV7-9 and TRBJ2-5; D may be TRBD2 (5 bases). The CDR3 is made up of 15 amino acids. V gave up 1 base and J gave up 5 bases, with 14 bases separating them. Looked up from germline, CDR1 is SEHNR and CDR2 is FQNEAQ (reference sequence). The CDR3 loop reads CASSLGPYSEETQYF. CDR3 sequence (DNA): TGTGCCAGCAGCTTAGGACCCTATAGCGAGGAGACCCAGTACTTC. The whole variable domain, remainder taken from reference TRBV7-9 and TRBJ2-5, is DTGVSQNPRHKITKRGQNVTFRCDPISEHNRLYWYRQTLGQGPEFLTYFQNEAQLEKSRLLSDRFSAERPKGSFSTLEIQRTEQGDSAMYLCASSLGPYSEETQYFGPGTRLLVL.

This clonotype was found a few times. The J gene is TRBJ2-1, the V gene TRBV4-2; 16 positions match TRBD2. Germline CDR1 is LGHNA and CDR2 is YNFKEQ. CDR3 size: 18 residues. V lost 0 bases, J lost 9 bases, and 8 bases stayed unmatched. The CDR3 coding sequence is TGTGCCAGCAGCCAAGATCCGGGACTAGCGGGAGGGCCCGGTGAGCAGTTCTTC. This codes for CASSQDPGLAGGPGEQFF.

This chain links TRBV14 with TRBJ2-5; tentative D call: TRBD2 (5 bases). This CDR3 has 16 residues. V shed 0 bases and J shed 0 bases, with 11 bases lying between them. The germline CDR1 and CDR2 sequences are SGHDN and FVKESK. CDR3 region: CASSQDPGLNQETQYF. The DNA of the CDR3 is TGTGCCAGCAGCCAAGATCCCGGACTGAACCAAGAGACCCAGTACTTC.

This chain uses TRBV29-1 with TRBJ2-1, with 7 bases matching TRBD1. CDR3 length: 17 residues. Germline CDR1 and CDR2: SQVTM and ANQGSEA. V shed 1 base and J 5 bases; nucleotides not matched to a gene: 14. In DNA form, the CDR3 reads TGCAGCGTTGAAGGCCCAATATGGACAGGCTTCCACAATGAGCAGTTCTTC. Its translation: CSVEGPIWTGFHNEQFF.

This chain's CDR3 is CASLSGGREKLFF. CDR3 bases: TGTGCCAGCCTCAGCGGGGGTCGGGAAAAACTGTTTTTT. The chain joins TRBV25-1 to TRBJ1-4; possibly TRBD1 for D (5 bases). There are 13 residues in the CDR3. The germline CDR1 and CDR2 sequences are MGHDK and SYGVNS. V was cut by 8 bases and J by 8 bases, with 15 bases left in between.

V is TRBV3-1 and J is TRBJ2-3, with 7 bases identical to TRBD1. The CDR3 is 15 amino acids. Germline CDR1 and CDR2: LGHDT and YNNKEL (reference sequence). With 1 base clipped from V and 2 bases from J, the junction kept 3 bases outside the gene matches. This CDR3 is CASSQAGTVTDTQYF. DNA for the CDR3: TGTGCCAGCAGCCAAGCCGGGACAGTCACAGATACGCAGTATTTT.